This T cell receptor beta chain was sequenced for a study of cytomegalovirus exposure and HLA in healthy donors. Study context: In an early release, HLA-typed donors contributed about 79 million unique TCR sequences. Findings and limits, study-wide: The classifier was said to identify cytomegalovirus status with high specificity and sensitivity. Most observed TCR sequences were rare, whereas some public TCRs were detected in many donors.

Germline-derived CDR1 and CDR2 are SGHTA and FQGNSA. The V end lost 3 bases, the J end lost 4 bases, and 10 bases lay between the germline ends. The CDR3 length is 13 residues. Amplification used 60 Vbeta primers and 13 Jbeta primers. As originally analysed: An analysis performed later counted around 80 million unique TCR beta chains (roughly 10 million of them shared). The repertoire was sequenced with immunoSEQ multiplex PCR; TCRdb's copy has only in-frame clones and lacks some. V and J calls and clone size are copied from that table; D and trimming were computed from the DNA. The data contain over 30,000 clones, around 83% of them singletons. Comment on this clone: The antigen remains undetermined.

Sequencing was done on a sample of PBMCs. This TCR derives from a woman aged 18-29 years in good health and CMV-seronegative. The chain is built from TRBV7-2 and TRBJ2-7, with D maybe TRBD1 (5 bases). The CDR3 nucleotides are TGTGCCAGCAGCTTCCTCCCAGGGTACGAGCAGTACTTC. Translation: CASSFLPGYEQYF.